A single sample gave rise to the 14 T cell receptor beta chains below, sequenced in a study of blood T cells in healthy people across ages. Then a second PCR, running roughly 7 to 11 cycles, was carried out with a sample-barcoded 5' primer and a J-beta primer mix. TCRdb reprocessed the 5' RACE reads with MiXCR, giving one entry per CDR3 protein. There are 800,000 or so distinct CDR3 sequences in the sample; under 80% occur only once, and about 27% lies in the top ten. Specimen: blood. These receptors originate from a man aged 30-40 years in good health.

This clonotype has just one count. The gene calls are TRBV14 and TRBJ1-2; the D gene is possibly TRBD1 (5 bases). The CDR3 contains 14 residues. Trimming left V 1 base short and J 6 bases short, with 12 bases between. CDR1 and CDR2 (germline): SGHDN, FVKESK. The CDR3 DNA is TGTGCCAGCAGCCAAGTAGCAGGGCCGGATGGCTACACCTTC. This translates into CASSQVAGPDGYTF.

This chain links TRBV28 with TRBJ2-7; possible D gene TRBD1, 5 bases. CDR1 is MDHEN, CDR2 SYDVKM, per germline. This CDR3 is 14 amino acids long. The ends were cut back, 4 bases at V and 0 bases at J, with 10 bases in the middle. DNA of the CDR3: TGTGCCAGCAGTTCGACAGTACCCTCCTACGAGCAGTACTTC. Translating it yields CASSSTVPSYEQYF. Supplemented by reference TRBV28 and TRBJ2-7, the full variable domain reads DVKVTQSSRYLVKRTGEKVFLECVQDMDHENMFWYRQDPGLGLRLIYFSYDVKMKEKGDIPEGYSVSREKKERFSLILESASTNQTSMYLCASSSTVPSYEQYFGPGTRLTVT.

This clonotype showed up just a few times. V usage is TRBV9 and J usage is TRBJ2-3; 8 nucleotides line up with TRBD2. The CDR3 consists of 17 residues. The trim removed 0 bases at V and 0 bases at J, leaving 6 bases unmatched. Germline loops: CDR1 SGDLS, CDR2 YYNGEE. CDR3: CASSVDSGDFSTDTQYF. The DNA for the CDR3 is TGTGCCAGCAGCGTAGATAGCGGGGACTTTAGCACAGATACGCAGTATTTT.

The rearrangement joins TRBV7-6 to TRBJ1-2, with a possible D match to TRBD1 (5 bases). The germline V gene encodes CDR1 SGHVS and CDR2 FNYEAQ. Deletions cut 1 base from V and 3 bases from J, with 12 bases between. The CDR3 length is 15 residues. In nucleotides, the CDR3 is TGTGCCAGCAGCTTAGGTCAGGGACCTGACTATGGCTACACCTTC. This sequence encodes CASSLGQGPDYGYTF.

The V call is TRBV4-2, the J call TRBJ2-1; TRBD1 matches 7 bases. The CDR3 contains 17 residues. CDR1 and CDR2 (germline): LGHNA, YNFKEQ. Losses at the gene ends were 1 base for V and 3 bases for J; bases not matched to a gene: 9. The CDR3 region has the DNA TGTGCCAGCAGCCAAGGGCGACAGGGATCCTTCTACAATGAGCAGTTCTTC. It yields the protein CASSQGRQGSFYNEQFF.

The rearrangement links TRBV7-8 to TRBJ2-5; the D gene is possibly TRBD2 (6 bases). The CDR3 covers 15 residues. Per the germline V gene, CDR1 is SGHVS and CDR2 is FQNEAQ. V was pared by 5 bases and J by 2 bases, with 15 bases between. The CDR3 nucleotides are TGTGCCAGCAGCCTCTGGGACTCACGGCAAGAGACCCAGTACTTC. Amino acids: CASSLWDSRQETQYF.

In DNA form, the CDR3 reads TGCAGCGTTAGGACCGGGCCCATGGCGGGGGGTACGCAGTATTTT. Translating it yields CSVRTGPMAGGTQYF. The J gene is TRBJ2-3, the V gene TRBV29-1; 8 bases match TRBD2. Trimming removed 5 bases from V and 8 bases from J; junction bases left unmatched: 15. Per the germline V gene, CDR1 is SQVTM and CDR2 is ANQGSEA. The CDR3 sequence is 15 residues long.

This chain joins TRBV20-1 and TRBJ2-5; TRBD1 might be the D (6 bases). V was shortened by 3 bases and J by 3 bases, with 17 bases between the two germline ends. In germline, CDR1 is DFQATT, CDR2 SNEGSKA (reference sequence). The CDR3 contains 15 residues. The CDR3 loop reads CSARQARDTKETQYF. As DNA, the CDR3 is TGCAGTGCTAGGCAGGCCCGGGACACTAAAGAGACCCAGTACTTC.

This clonotype showed up just a few times. The rearrangement links TRBV7-7 to TRBJ2-4; D gene ambiguous. The DNA matches TRBJ2-7 better at its end, which makes the J call doubtful. The CDR3 runs 14 residues. Per the germline V gene, CDR1 is SSHAT and CDR2 is FNYEAQ (reference sequence). The CDR3 region is CASSPSKNTYEQYF. CDR3 DNA: TGTGCCAGCAGCCCCAGTAAGAACACCTACGAGCAGTACTTC.

The chain has TRBV28 and TRBJ2-1; TRBD2 might be the D (7 bases). Germline loops: CDR1 MDHEN, CDR2 SYDVKM. Trimming took off 6 bases at V and 3 bases at J, with 12 bases between the two ends. The CDR3 is made up of 14 amino acids. CDR3 DNA sequence: TGTGCCAGCAGCGGGGGGCGATTCTACAATGAGCAGTTCTTC. This codes for CASSGGRFYNEQFF.

The chain is built from TRBV13 and TRBJ1-2, with a possible D match to TRBD1 (6 bases). The CDR3 runs 12 residues. The V end was cut by 3 bases, the J end by 10 bases, with 12 bases between. Germline V gives CDR1 PRHDT, CDR2 FYEKMQ (reference sequence). The CDR3 DNA sequence: TGTGCCAGCAGCTTCGGACAGACAGACTACACCTTC. It is translated as CASSFGQTDYTF.

Only a few counts were recorded for this clonotype. The chain carries TRBV11-2 and TRBJ2-4; 8 nucleotides match TRBD1. Trimming removed 5 bases from V and 9 bases from J; junction bases left unmatched: 9. Per the germline V gene, CDR1 is SGHAT and CDR2 is FQNNGV. CDR3 length: 14 residues. The CDR3 bases are TGTGCCAGCAGCCCGGCCGACAGGGGAGGCATTCAGTACTTC. Translation gives CASSPADRGGIQYF.

Only a few counts were recorded for this clonotype. The V call is TRBV6-1, the J call TRBJ2-1; 11 nucleotides match TRBD2. Losses at the gene ends were 7 bases for V and 9 bases for J; bases not matched to a gene: 11. The CDR3 has 15 residues. Germline assignment: CDR1 MNHNS and CDR2 SASEGT. CDR3 DNA sequence: TGTGCCAGCACTCTTAGCGGGGGGGCAGGCGGTGAGCAGTTCTTC. This translates into CASTLSGGAGGEQFF.

The chain recombines TRBV20-1 with TRBJ1-1, with a weak D call TRBD1 (6 bases). Trimming cost V 3 bases and J 1 base, with 9 bases left between them. Germline values: CDR1 DFQATT, CDR2 SNEGSKA (reference sequence). The CDR3 runs 13 residues. The CDR3 DNA reads as TGCAGTGCTAGCAGGGGCCCGAACACTGAAGCTTTCTTT. Its protein product is CSASRGPNTEAFF.